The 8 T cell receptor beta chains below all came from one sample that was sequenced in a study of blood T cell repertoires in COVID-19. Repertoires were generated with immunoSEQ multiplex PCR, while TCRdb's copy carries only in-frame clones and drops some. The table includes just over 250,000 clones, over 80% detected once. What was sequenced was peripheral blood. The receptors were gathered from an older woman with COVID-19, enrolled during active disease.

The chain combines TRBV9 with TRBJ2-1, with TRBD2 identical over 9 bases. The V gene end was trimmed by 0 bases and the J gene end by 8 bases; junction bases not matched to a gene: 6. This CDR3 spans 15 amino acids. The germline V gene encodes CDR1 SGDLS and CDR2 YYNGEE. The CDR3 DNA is TGTGCCAGCAGCGTAGGTAGCGGGGGAGACTATGAGCAGTTCTTC. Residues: CASSVGSGGDYEQFF.

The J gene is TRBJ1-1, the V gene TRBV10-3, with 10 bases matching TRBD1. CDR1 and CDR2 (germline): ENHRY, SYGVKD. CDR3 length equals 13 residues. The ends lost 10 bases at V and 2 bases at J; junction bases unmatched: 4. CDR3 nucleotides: TGTGCCAGCCGGGACAGGGGAAACACTGAAGCTTTCTTT. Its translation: CASRDRGNTEAFF.

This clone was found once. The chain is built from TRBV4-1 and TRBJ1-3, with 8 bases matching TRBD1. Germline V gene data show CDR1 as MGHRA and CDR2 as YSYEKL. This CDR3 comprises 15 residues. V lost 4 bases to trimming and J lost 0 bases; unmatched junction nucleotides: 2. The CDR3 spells CASSPGQGSGNTIYF. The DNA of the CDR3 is TGCGCCAGCAGCCCTGGACAGGGCTCTGGAAACACCATATATTTT.

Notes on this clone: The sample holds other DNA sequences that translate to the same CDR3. This CDR3 is CASSLPQGNTEAFF. In DNA, the CDR3 is TGCGCCAGCAGCTTACCACAGGGGAACACTGAAGCTTTCTTT. The chain couples TRBV5-1 to TRBJ1-1; possibly TRBD1 for D (6 bases). Germline loops: CDR1 SGHRS, CDR2 YFSETQ. Between the trimmed V and J ends, which lost 2 bases and 1 base, there was a span of 9 bases. The CDR3 runs 14 residues. Filled out from reference TRBV5-1 and TRBJ1-1, the complete variable domain reads KAGVTQTPRYLIKTRGQQVTLSCSPISGHRSVSWYQQTPGQGLQFLFEYFSETQRNKGNFPGRFSGRQFSNSRSEMNVSTLELGDSALYLCASSLPQGNTEAFFGQGTRLTVV.

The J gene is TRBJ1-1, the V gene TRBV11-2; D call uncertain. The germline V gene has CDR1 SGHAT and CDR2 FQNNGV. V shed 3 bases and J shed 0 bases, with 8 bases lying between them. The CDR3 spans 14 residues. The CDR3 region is CASSFTIMNTEAFF. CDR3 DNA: TGTGCCAGCAGCTTTACAATCATGAACACTGAAGCTTTCTTT.

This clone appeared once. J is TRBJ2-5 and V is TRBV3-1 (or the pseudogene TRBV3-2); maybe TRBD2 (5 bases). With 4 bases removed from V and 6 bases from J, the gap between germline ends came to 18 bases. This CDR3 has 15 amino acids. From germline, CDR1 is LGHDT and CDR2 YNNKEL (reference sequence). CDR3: CASSPYTRTVKTQYF. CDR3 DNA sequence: TGTGCCAGCAGCCCTTACACTAGAACAGTAAAGACCCAGTACTTC.

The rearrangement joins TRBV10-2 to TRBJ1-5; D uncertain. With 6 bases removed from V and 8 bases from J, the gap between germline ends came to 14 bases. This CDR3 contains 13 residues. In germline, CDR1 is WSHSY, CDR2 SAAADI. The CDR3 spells CASSRVDSEPQHF. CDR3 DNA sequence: TGCGCCAGCAGCCGGGTCGACTCCGAGCCCCAGCATTTT.

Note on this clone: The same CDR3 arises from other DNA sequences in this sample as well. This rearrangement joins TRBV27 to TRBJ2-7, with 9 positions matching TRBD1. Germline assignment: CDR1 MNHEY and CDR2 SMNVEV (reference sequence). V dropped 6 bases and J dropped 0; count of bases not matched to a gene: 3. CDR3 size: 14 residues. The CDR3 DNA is TGTGCCAGCAGCCGGGACAGGGACTCCTACGAGCAGTACTTC. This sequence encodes CASSRDRDSYEQYF.